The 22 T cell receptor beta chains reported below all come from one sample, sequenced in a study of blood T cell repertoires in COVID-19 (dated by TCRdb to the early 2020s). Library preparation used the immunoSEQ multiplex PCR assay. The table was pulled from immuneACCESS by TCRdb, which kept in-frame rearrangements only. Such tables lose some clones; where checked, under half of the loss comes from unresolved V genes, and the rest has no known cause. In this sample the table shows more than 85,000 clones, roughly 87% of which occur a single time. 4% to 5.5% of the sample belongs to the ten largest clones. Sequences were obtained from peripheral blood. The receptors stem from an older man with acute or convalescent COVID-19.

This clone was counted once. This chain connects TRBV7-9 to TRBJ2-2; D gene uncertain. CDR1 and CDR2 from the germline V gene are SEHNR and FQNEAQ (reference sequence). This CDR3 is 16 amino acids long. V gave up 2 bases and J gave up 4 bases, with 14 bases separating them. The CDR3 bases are TGTGCCAGCAGCTTAAATCAAAAACAGACCACCGGGGAGCTGTTTTTT. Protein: CASSLNQKQTTGELFF.

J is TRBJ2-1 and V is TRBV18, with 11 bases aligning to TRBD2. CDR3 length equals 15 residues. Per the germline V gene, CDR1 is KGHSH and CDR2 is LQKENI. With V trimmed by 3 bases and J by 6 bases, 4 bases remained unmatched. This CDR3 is CASSPVAGGTNEQFF. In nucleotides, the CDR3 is TGTGCCAGCTCACCGGTAGCGGGGGGGACCAATGAGCAGTTCTTC.

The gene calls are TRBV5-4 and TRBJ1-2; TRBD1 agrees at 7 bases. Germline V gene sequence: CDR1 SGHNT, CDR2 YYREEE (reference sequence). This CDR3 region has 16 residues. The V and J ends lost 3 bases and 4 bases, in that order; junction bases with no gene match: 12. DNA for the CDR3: TGTGCCAGCAGCTGGCTGGGCGGGACAGCCTTCTATGGCTACACCTTC. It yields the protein CASSWLGGTAFYGYTF.

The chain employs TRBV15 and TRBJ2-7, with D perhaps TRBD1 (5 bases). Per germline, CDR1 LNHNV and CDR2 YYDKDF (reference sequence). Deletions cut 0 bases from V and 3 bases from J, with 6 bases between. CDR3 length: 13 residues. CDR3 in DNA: TGTGCCACCAGCAGAGATAGGGGCTACGAGCAGTACTTC. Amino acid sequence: CATSRDRGYEQYF.

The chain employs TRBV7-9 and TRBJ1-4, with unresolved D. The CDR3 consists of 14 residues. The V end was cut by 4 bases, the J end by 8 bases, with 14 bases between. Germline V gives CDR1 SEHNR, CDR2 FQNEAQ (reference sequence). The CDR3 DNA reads TGTGCCAGCAGCTCCCGAGGCCTCGGGGAAAAACTGTTTTTT. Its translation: CASSSRGLGEKLFF.

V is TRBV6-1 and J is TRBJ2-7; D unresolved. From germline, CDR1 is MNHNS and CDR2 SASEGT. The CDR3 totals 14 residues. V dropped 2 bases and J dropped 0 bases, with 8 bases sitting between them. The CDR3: CASSELNSSYEQYF. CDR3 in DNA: TGTGCCAGCAGTGAATTGAATAGCTCCTACGAGCAGTACTTC.

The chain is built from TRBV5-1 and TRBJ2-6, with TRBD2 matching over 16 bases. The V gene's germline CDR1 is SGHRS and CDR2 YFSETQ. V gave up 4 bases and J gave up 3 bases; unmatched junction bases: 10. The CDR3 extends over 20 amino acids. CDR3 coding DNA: TGCGCCAGCAGCGCGAGTGGGACTAGCGGGGGGGCCGGTGGGGCCAACGTCCTGACTTTC. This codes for CASSASGTSGGAGGANVLTF.

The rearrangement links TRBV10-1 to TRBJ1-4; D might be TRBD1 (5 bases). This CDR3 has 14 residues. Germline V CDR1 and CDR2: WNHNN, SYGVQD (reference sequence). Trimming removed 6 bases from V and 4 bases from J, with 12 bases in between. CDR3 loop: CASRGEEGNEKLFF. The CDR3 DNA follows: TGCGCCAGCAGAGGGGAGGAGGGTAATGAAAAACTGTTTTTT.

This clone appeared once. CDR3 sequence: CASSLSGIFNQPQHF. The CDR3 DNA reads TGTGCCAGTAGTCTTTCGGGGATATTCAATCAGCCCCAGCATTTT. This chain connects TRBV19 to TRBJ1-5, with D hard to call. The CDR3 length is 15 residues. V was cut by 5 bases and J by 3 bases, with 14 bases left in between. Germline-derived CDR1 and CDR2 are LNHDA and SQIVND (reference sequence). The complete variable domain, with remaining parts taken from reference TRBV19 and TRBJ1-5, reads DGGITQSPKYLFRKEGQNVTLSCEQNLNHDAMYWYRQDPGQGLRLIYYSQIVNDFQKGDIAEGYSVSREKKESFPLTVTSAQKNPTAFYLCASSLSGIFNQPQHFGDGTRLSIL.

The CDR3 protein is CASSVGDNQPQHF. Here the CDR3 DNA reads TGTGCCAGCAGTGTCGGTGACAATCAGCCCCAGCATTTT. The chain links TRBV2 to TRBJ1-5; unclear D gene. The CDR3 is 13 amino acids. V lost 4 bases and J 3 bases, leaving 7 bases between the germline ends. Germline CDR1 SNHLY, CDR2 FYNNEI. Using reference TRBV2 and TRBJ1-5 for the parts outside the CDR3, the full variable domain is EPEVTQTPSHQVTQMGQEVILRCVPISNHLYFYWYRQILGQKVEFLVSFYNNEISEKSEIFDDQFSVERPDGSNFTLKIRSTKLEDSAMYFCASSVGDNQPQHFGDGTRLSIL.

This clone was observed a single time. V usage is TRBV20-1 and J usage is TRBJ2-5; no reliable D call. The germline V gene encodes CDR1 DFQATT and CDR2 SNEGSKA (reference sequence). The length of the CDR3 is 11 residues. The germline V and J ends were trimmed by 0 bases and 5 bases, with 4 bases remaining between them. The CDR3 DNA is TGCAGTGCTAGAGATCGGGAGACCCAGTACTTC. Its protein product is CSARDRETQYF.

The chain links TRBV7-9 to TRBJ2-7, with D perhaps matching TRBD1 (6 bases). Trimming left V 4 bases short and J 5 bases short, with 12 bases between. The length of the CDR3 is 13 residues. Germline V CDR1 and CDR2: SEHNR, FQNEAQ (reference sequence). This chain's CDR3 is CASSSSRGHEQYF. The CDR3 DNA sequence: TGTGCCAGCAGCTCGTCCAGGGGCCACGAGCAGTACTTC.

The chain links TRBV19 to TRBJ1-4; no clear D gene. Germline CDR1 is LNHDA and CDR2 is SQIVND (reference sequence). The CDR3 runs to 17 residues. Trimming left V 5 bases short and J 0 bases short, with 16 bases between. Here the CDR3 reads CASSPTRRLATNEKLFF. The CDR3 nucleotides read TGTGCCAGTAGTCCAACGAGGAGGTTGGCAACTAATGAAAAACTGTTTTTT.

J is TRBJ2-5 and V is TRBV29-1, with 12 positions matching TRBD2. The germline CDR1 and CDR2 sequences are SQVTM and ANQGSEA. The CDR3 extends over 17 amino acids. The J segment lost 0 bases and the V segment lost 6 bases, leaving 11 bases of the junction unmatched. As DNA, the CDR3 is TGCAGCGTGTCACTAGCGGGGGGCCCACGTTACCAAGAGACCCAGTACTTC. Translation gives CSVSLAGGPRYQETQYF.

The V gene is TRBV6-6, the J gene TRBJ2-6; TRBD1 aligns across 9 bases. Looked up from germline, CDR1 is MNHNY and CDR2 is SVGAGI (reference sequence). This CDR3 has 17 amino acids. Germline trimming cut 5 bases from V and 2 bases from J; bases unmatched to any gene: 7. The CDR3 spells CASSRYDRGTGANVLTF. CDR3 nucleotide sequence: TGTGCCAGCAGTCGCTATGACAGGGGGACTGGGGCCAACGTCCTGACTTTC.

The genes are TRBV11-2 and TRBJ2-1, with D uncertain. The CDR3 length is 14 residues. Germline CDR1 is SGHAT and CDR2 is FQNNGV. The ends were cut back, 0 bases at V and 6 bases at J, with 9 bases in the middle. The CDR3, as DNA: TGTGCCAGCAGCTTAGATTTAGTCGGCAATGAGCAGTTCTTC. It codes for CASSLDLVGNEQFF.

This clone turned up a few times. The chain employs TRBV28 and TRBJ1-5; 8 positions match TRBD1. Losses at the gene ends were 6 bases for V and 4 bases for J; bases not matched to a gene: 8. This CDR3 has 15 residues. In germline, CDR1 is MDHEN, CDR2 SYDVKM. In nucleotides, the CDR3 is TGTGCCAGCAGATTGGACAGGGTCCTTAATCAGCCCCAGCATTTT. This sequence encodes CASRLDRVLNQPQHF.

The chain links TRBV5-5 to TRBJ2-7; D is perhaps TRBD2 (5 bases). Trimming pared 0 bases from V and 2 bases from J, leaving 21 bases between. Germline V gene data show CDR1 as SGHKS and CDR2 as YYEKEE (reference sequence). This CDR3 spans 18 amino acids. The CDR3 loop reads CASSLVGSAELLTYEQYF. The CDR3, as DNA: TGTGCCAGCAGCTTGGTTGGTAGCGCCGAACTCTTAACCTACGAGCAGTACTTC.

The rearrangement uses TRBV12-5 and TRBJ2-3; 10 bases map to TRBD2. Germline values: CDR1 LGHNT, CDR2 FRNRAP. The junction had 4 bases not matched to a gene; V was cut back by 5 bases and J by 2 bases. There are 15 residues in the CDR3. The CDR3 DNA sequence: TGTGCTAGTGGTCACAGCGGGGGGGACACAGATACGCAGTATTTT. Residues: CASGHSGGDTDTQYF.

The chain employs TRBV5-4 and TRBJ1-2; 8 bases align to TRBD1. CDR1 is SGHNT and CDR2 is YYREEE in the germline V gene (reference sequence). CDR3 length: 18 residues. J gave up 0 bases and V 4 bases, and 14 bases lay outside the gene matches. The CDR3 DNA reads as TGTGCCAGCAGCCAATCAAATCGACAGGGGAATCCTAACTATGGCTACACCTTC. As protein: CASSQSNRQGNPNYGYTF.

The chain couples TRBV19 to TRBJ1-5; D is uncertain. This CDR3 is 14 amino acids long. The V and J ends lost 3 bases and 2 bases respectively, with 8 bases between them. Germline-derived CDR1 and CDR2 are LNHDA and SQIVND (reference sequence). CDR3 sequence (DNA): TGTGCCAGTAGTATCGGGTTTGGCAATCAGCCCCAGCATTTT. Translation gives CASSIGFGNQPQHF.

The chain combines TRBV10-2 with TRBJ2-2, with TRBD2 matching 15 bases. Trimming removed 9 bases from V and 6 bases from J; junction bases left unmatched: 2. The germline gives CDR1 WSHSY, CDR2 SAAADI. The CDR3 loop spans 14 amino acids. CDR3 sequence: CASRTSGGAGELFF. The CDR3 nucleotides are TGCGCCAGTAGGACTAGCGGGGGGGCCGGGGAGCTGTTTTTT.